This T cell receptor beta chain originates from a study of vaccination effects on CD4 cells after COVID-19. ViraFEST assay sequencing came after antigen-specific CD4+ T cells were expanded with viral peptide pools. The culture ran for approximately 10 days before CD4+ T cells were isolated. All study participants received two doses of BNT162b2 or mRNA-1273 vaccine. Worth noting for this clone: Its antigen is as yet unknown.

Assay used: immunoSEQ multiplex PCR; TCRdb lists only in-frame clones, some missing. Counted here are tens of thousands of clones, about 80% occurring once; the ten biggest clones make up about 0.91%. CDR3 size: 12 residues. Germline V gene data show CDR1 as LNHNV and CDR2 as YYDKDF (reference sequence). Trimming cost V 0 bases and J 4 bases, with 3 bases left between them. The study, taken as a whole, reports: In the late period after vaccination, infection- and vaccine-induced clones contracted markedly.

This specimen consisted of CD4+ T cells from PBMCs cultured with HCoV-OC43 spike peptides, obtained after COVID-19 vaccination. Subset here: HCoV-OC43 spike overlapping peptide pool stimulation. This sequence joins TRBV15 and TRBJ1-2; D is undetermined. The origin of this receptor is a human donor who received a COVID-19 vaccine. CDR3 DNA: TGTGCCACCAGCAGAGACGGCTATGGCTACACCTTC. It encodes CATSRDGYGYTF.